The clone carrying this TCR beta chain was seen only once. Its antigen is currently unknown. The data belong to a study of CD8+ T cells in alopecia areata. PBMCs served as the source from which CD4+ and CD8+ T cells were sorted. Study-wide results and limits: Relative to mice, TCR sharing across patients was less clear, a difference possibly HLA-related. Alopecia totalis/universalis scalp especially showed more expanded CD8+ clones than normal scalp.

Germline V lookup: CDR1 SNHLY, CDR2 FYNNEI. The ends lost 1 base at V and 5 bases at J; junction bases unmatched: 7. The CDR3 is 16 residues long. Sequencing templates came from extracted RNA that was reverse transcribed into cDNA. The method was immunoSEQ multiplex PCR; TCRdb's version includes in-frame clones alone and lacks a portion of them. Of roughly 150,000 clones in the sample, approximately 56% were seen once. The chain couples TRBV2 to TRBJ2-1, with TRBD2 identical over 8 bases. The sample consisted of CD8+ T cells sorted from blood. This TCR derives from a human donor in good health. CDR3 region: CASSEVGLAGDNEQFF. The CDR3, as DNA: TGTGCCAGCAGTGAAGTTGGGCTAGCGGGCGACAATGAGCAGTTCTTC.